The present T cell receptor beta chain was sequenced within a study of cytomegalovirus exposure and HLA in healthy donors. This clone has a single count. It was with 60 Vbeta and 13 Jbeta primers that the PCR ran. The protocol was immunoSEQ multiplex PCR, while the TCRdb copy is restricted to in-frame clones and leaves out a portion. Of about 160,000 clones detected, more than 75% appear once; the ten largest clones hold around 0.97%. Germline CDR1 SGHRS, CDR2 YFSETQ. Trimming took off 0 bases at V and 2 bases at J, with 11 bases between the two ends. There are 15 residues in the CDR3. The sequence was collected from a girl under 10 years old in good health and CMV-seropositive. The chain is built from TRBV5-1 and TRBJ2-5, with a tentative D call TRBD2 (6 bases). What was sequenced was PBMCs. In DNA, the CDR3 is TGCGCCAGCAGCTTGGTGGCGGGACGACAAGAGACCCAGTACTTC. It translates to CASSLVAGRQETQYF.